The clone carrying this T cell receptor (beta chain) was seen just once. The CDR3 loop spans 15 amino acids. Trimming stripped 4 bases from V and 5 bases from J, with 19 bases between. Germline CDR1 and CDR2: SGHDT and YYEEEE. The data stem from a study of STAT5B mutations in CD4+ large granular lymphocyte leukemia. This was a survey-level run. The data were produced by immunoSEQ multiplex PCR, yet TCRdb's version contains in-frame clones alone and is incomplete. The table shows tens of thousands of clones, with more than 65% occurring only once. Sequencing was carried out using CD4+ T cells from blood buffy coats. The chain employs TRBV5-6 and TRBJ2-7, with D perhaps matching TRBD1 (8 bases). This TCR derives from a human donor in good health. The DNA for the CDR3 is TGTGCCAGCAGCATCACAGGGGGGGTAGTGAACGAGCAGTACTTC. It codes for CASSITGGVVNEQYF.